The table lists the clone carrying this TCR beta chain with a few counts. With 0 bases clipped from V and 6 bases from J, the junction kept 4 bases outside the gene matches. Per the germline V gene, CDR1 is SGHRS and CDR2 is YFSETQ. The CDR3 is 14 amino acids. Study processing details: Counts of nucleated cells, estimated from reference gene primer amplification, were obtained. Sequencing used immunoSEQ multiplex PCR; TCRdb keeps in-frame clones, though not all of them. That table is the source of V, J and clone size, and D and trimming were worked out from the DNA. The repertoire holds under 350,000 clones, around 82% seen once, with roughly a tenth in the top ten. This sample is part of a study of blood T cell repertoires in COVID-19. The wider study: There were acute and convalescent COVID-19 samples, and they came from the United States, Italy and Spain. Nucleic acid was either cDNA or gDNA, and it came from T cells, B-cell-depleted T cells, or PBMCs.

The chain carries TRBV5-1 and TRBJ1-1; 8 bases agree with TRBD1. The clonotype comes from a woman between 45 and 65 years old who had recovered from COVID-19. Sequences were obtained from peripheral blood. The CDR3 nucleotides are TGCGCCAGCAGCTTGGGGACAGGGAGGGCTGAAGCTTTCTTT. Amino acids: CASSLGTGRAEAFF.